One and the same sample provided the 9 T cell receptor beta chains below, sequenced in a study of T cells after yellow fever vaccination. TCRdb called the 5' RACE reads again in MiXCR, with one record for every CDR3 protein. Among some 240,000 distinct CDR3 sequences listed, roughly 4.8% were seen once. The specimen was CD4+ T cells sorted from PBMCs, collected on the day of the yellow fever booster vaccination. These receptors were collected from a young man who received the YFV17D yellow fever vaccine.

This chain joins TRBV5-4 and TRBJ2-3; D possibly corresponds to TRBD2 (5 bases). CDR3 length: 15 amino acids. V was pared by 4 bases and J by 7 bases, with 19 bases between. CDR1 SGHNT and CDR2 YYREEE come from the germline V gene (reference sequence). The CDR3 protein is CASSPRGTQTNTQYF. CDR3 nucleotides: TGTGCCAGCAGCCCCCGGGGAACCCAGACAAATACGCAGTATTTT.

This clonotype was detected ten times or more. The gene calls are TRBV12-3 or TRBV12-4 and TRBJ1-1; 7 bases agree with TRBD1. The CDR3 extends over 13 amino acids. The trim removed 3 bases at V and 4 bases at J, leaving 2 bases unmatched. The CDR3 region has the DNA TGTGCCAGCAGTTTCGACAGGGCCACTGAAGCTTTCTTT. Protein product: CASSFDRATEAFF.

This clonotype was counted at least ten times. The J gene is TRBJ2-1, the V gene TRBV20-1; no clear D. V was cut by 7 bases and J by 0 bases, with 10 bases left in between. The CDR3 extends over 13 amino acids. The germline V gene encodes CDR1 DFQATT and CDR2 SNEGSKA (reference sequence). This CDR3 is CSVLIRSYNEQFF. The CDR3 DNA reads TGCAGTGTCCTCATTCGCTCCTACAATGAGCAGTTCTTC.

This clonotype came up a few times. V usage is TRBV6-2 or TRBV6-3 and J usage is TRBJ2-7; maybe TRBD2 (6 bases). V was clipped by 0 bases and J by 7 bases, with 16 bases between them. The germline V gene has CDR1 MNHEY and CDR2 SVGEGT. The CDR3 contains 15 residues. The CDR3 sequence: CASSYSGTPTGEQYF. For the CDR3, the DNA is TGTGCCAGCAGTTACTCCGGGACTCCTACGGGGGAGCAGTACTTC.

This clonotype was counted only a few times. The genes are TRBV5-1 and TRBJ2-3; 11 bases map to TRBD2. Germline V gene sequence: CDR1 SGHRS, CDR2 YFSETQ. The CDR3 consists of 14 residues. The ends lost 5 bases at V and 5 bases at J; junction bases unmatched: 4. CDR3 in amino acids: CASRLAGEKDTQYF. In DNA form, the CDR3 reads TGCGCCAGCAGACTAGCGGGGGAGAAAGATACGCAGTATTTT.

At least ten counts were recorded for this clonotype. The CDR3 here is CASSLEVSGTEAFF. The CDR3 coding sequence is TGTGCCAGCAGCTTAGAAGTGAGTGGCACTGAAGCTTTCTTT. The chain uses TRBV7-2 and TRBJ1-1, with unresolved D. CDR3 length equals 14 residues. V was shortened by 1 base and J by 4 bases, with 10 bases between the two germline ends. Germline V CDR1 and CDR2: SGHTA, FQGNSA.

This clonotype was counted a few times. The chain has TRBV20-1 and TRBJ2-5; 7 positions agree with TRBD2. The V gene end was trimmed by 5 bases and the J gene end by 5 bases; junction bases not matched to a gene: 11. The CDR3 contains 14 residues. Germline-derived CDR1 and CDR2 are DFQATT and SNEGSKA (reference sequence). The CDR3 is CSAGRDVGGETQYF. The CDR3, as DNA: TGCAGTGCTGGCCGGGATGTGGGAGGGGAGACCCAGTACTTC.

This clonotype was seen more than once but under ten times. V and J are TRBV9 and TRBJ2-2; 7 nucleotides match TRBD2. Germline trimming cut 7 bases from V and 9 bases from J; bases unmatched to any gene: 9. Germline CDR1 is SGDLS and CDR2 is YYNGEE. CDR3 length: 13 residues. As DNA, the CDR3 is TGTGCCAGCGCCCGGGACTACGCGCGGGAGCTGTTTTTT. Protein: CASARDYARELFF.

Ten or more counts support this clonotype. The V gene is TRBV5-1, the J gene TRBJ2-7; D remains ambiguous. The CDR3 covers 14 residues. Trimming stripped 3 bases from V and 3 bases from J, with 13 bases between. Per germline, CDR1 SGHRS and CDR2 YFSETQ. The CDR3 DNA follows: TGCGCCAGCAGCTCCCTGGGCCCAGACTACGAGCAGTACTTC. It yields the protein CASSSLGPDYEQYF.